One and the same sample provided the 2 T cell receptor beta chains below, sequenced in a study of T-cell memory formation after mild COVID-19. TCRdb redid the calling of the 5' RACE reads with MiXCR, one entry per CDR3 protein. The table has around 310,000 distinct CDR3 sequences, 20% to 25% seen once. Input material: PBMCs or a T cell subset sorted from them (not recorded which). The receptors were gathered from a man younger than 35 who had mild COVID-19 (a few samples of this study predate the infection). Cell type and time point are not known.

This clonotype has just a few counts. The chain joins TRBV6-6 to TRBJ2-3, with 8 bases lining up with TRBD1. The germline gives CDR1 MNHNY, CDR2 SVGAGI (reference sequence). The junction had 5 bases not matched to a gene; V was cut back by 5 bases and J by 1 base. The length of the CDR3 is 15 residues. This CDR3 is CASSKDRVGTDTQYF. CDR3 in DNA: TGTGCCAGCAGTAAGGACAGGGTCGGCACAGATACGCAGTATTTT.

The V call is TRBV3-1, the J call TRBJ1-2; no clear D. V gave up 0 bases and J gave up 4 bases, with 9 bases separating them. The CDR3 is 14 residues long. CDR1 is LGHDT and CDR2 is YNNKEL in the germline V gene (reference sequence). The CDR3 nucleotides read TGTGCCAGCAGCCAAGAGACACGCAGCTATGGCTACACCTTC. Its translation is CASSQETRSYGYTF.